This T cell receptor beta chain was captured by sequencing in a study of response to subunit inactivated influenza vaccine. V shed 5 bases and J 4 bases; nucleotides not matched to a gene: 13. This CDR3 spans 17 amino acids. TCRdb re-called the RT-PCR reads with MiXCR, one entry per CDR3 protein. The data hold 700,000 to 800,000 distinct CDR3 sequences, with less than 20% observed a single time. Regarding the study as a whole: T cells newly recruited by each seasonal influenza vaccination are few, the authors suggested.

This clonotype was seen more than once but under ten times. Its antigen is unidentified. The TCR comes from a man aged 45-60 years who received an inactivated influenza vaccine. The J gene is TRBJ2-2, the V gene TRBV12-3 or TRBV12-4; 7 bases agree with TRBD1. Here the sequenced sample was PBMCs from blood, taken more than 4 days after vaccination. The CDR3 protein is CASSPYRGPLVTGELFF. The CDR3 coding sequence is TGTGCCAGCAGTCCGTACAGGGGACCCCTGGTCACCGGGGAGCTGTTTTTT.